Detailed here is one T cell receptor beta chain. Total RNA extraction produced at least 5.5 micrograms (per sample) for the study. This entry is derived from a study of blood T cells in healthy people across ages. Study at large: Researchers report that template switching captured about one barcoded beta molecule per two T cells.

Then a second PCR, running about 6 to 12 cycles, was carried out with a sample-barcoded 5' primer and a J-beta primer mix. Each cDNA molecule was tagged by a template-switch adaptor with 12 random nucleotides. CDR3-containing paired-end reads numbered at least 2.5 million in each sample. One entry per CDR3 protein results from TCRdb running MiXCR on the 5' RACE reads. Among about 1,500,000 distinct CDR3 sequences listed, 40% to 50% were seen once. V dropped 2 bases and J dropped 6 bases, with 15 bases sitting between them. Germline V gene lookup returns CDR1 SGHRS and CDR2 YFSETQ. This CDR3 contains 15 residues.

The V and J genes are TRBV5-1 and TRBJ2-1; D tentatively fits TRBD1 or TRBD2 (5 bases each). Sequenced material: blood. This receptor was identified in a woman younger than 35 in good health. The CDR3 region is CASSLRTGRGNEQFF. In nucleotides, the CDR3 is TGCGCCAGCAGCTTACGGACGGGACGAGGCAATGAGCAGTTCTTC.